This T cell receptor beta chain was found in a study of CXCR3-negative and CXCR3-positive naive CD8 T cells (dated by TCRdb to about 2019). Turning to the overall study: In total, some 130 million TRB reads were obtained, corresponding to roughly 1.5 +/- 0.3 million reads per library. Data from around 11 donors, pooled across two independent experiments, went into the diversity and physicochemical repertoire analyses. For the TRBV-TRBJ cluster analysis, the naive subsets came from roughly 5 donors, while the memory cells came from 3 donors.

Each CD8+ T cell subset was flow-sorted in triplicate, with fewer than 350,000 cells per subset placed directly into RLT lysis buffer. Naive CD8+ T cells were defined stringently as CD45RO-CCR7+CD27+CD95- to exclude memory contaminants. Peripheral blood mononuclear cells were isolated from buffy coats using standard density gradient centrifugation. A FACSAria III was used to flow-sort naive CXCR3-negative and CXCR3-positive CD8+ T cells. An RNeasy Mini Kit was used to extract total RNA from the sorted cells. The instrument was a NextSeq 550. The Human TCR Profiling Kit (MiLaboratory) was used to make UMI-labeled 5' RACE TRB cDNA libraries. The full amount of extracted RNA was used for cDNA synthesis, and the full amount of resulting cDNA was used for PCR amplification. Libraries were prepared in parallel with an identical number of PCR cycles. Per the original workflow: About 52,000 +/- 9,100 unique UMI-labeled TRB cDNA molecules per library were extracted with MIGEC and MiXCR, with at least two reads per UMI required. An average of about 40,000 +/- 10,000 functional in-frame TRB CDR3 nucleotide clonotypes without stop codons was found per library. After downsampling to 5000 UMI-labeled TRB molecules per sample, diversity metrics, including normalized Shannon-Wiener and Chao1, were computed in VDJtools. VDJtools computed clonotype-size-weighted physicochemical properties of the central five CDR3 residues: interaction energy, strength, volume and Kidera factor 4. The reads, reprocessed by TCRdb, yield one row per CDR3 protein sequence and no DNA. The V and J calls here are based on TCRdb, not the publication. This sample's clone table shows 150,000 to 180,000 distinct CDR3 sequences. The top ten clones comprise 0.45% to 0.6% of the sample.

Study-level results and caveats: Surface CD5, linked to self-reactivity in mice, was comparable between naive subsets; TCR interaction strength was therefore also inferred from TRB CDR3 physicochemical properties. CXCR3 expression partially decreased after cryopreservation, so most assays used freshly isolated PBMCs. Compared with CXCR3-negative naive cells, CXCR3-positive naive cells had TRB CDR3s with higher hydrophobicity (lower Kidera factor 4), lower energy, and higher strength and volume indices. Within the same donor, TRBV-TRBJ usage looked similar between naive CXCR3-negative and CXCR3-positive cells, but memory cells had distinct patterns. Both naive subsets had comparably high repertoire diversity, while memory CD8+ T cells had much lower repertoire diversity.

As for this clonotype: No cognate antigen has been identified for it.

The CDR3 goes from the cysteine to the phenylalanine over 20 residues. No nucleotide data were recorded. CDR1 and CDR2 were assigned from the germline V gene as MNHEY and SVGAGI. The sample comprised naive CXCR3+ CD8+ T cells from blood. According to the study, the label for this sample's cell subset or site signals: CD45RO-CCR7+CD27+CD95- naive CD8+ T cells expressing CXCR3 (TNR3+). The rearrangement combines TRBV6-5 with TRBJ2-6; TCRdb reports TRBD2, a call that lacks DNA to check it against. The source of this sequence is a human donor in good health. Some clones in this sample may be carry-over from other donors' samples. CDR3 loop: CASSSIWRAKPSGGANVLTF.